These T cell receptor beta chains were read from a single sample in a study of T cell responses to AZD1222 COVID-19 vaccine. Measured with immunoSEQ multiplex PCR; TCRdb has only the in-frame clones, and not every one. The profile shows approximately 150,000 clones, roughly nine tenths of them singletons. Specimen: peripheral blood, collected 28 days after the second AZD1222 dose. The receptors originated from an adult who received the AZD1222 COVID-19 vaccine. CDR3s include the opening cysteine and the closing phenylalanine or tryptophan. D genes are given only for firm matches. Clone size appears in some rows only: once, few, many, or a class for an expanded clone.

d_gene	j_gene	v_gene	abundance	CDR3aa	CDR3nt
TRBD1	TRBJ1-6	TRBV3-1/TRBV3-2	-	CASSATGNGNSPLHF	TGTGCCAGCAGCGCGACAGGGAACGGTAATTCACCCCTCCACTTT
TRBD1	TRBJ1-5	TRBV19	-	CASSPLPYAGTGFSRNQPQHF	TGTGCCAGTAGTCCTCTCCCCTACGCCGGGACAGGGTTTTCCCGCAATCAGCCCCAGCATTTT
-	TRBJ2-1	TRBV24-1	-	CATSDALDGYNEQFF	TGTGCCACCAGTGATGCGCTGGATGGATACAATGAGCAGTTCTTC
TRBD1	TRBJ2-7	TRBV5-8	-	CASSSGTGGPYEQYF	TGTGCCAGCAGCTCCGGGACAGGGGGCCCTTACGAGCAGTACTTC
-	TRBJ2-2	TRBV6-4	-	CASSDLINRNTGELFF	TGTGCCAGCAGTGACTTAATAAACCGGAACACCGGGGAGCTGTTTTTT
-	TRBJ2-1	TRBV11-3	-	CASSSNGDYNEQFF	TGTGCCAGCAGCTCCAATGGCGACTACAATGAGCAGTTCTTC
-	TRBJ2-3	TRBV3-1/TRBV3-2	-	CASSQDSGTSTDTQYF	TGTGCCAGCAGCCAAGATTCGGGGACTAGCACAGATACGCAGTATTTT
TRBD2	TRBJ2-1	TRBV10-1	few	CASIGLAGASEQFF	TGCGCCAGCATCGGACTAGCGGGAGCTAGTGAGCAGTTCTTC
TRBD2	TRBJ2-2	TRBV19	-	CASAVLAGAGELFF	TGTGCCAGTGCCGTACTAGCGGGAGCCGGGGAGCTGTTTTTT
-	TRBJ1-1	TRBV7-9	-	CASVPGTSRLWSTEAFF	TGTGCCAGCGTACCGGGGACGTCACGATTATGGAGCACTGAAGCTTTCTTT
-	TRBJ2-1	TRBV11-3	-	CASSFGNEQFF	TGTGCCAGCAGCTTCGGCAATGAGCAGTTCTTC
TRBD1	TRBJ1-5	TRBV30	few	CAWSGGQGGQPQHF	TGTGCCTGGAGTGGAGGACAGGGAGGACAGCCCCAGCATTTT
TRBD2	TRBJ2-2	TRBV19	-	CASSTARASGSLRRTGELFF	TGTGCCAGTAGTACCGCCAGGGCTAGCGGGAGTCTTAGGCGGACCGGGGAGCTGTTTTTT
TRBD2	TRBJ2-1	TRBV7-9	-	CASSKISGRIAYNEQFF	TGTGCCAGCAGCAAGATTAGCGGGAGAATCGCCTACAATGAGCAGTTCTTC
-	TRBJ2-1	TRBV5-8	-	CASSSDRRPYNEQFF	TGTGCCAGCAGCTCAGACAGGAGACCTTACAATGAGCAGTTCTTC
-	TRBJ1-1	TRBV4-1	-	CASSQDRAAEAFF	TGCGCCAGCAGCCAAGATCGGGCGGCTGAAGCTTTCTTT
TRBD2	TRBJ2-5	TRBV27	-	CASSHGGLAGEETQYF	TGTGCCAGCAGTCACGGCGGACTAGCGGGGGAAGAGACCCAGTACTTC